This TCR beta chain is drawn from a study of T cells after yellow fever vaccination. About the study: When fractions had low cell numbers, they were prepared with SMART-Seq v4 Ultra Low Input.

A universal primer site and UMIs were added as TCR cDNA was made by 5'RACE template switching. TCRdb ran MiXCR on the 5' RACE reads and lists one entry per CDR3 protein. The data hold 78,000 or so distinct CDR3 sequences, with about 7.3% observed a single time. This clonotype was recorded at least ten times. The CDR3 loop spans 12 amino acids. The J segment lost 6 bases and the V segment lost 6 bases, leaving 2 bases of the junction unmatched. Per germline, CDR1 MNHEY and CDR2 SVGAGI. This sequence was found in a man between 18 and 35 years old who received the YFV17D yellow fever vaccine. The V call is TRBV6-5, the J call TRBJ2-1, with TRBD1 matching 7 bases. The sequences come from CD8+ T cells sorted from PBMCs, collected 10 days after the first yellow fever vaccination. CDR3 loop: CASRSGGNEQFF. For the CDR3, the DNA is TGTGCCAGCAGGTCAGGGGGCAATGAGCAGTTCTTC.